This T cell receptor beta chain is drawn from a study of blood T cell repertoires in COVID-19. The table came from immunoSEQ multiplex PCR; TCRdb's copy has only in-frame clones and leaves some out. Of about 62,000 clones in the sample, approximately 92% are singletons; the top ten hold 18%. This CDR3 region has 17 residues. The sample comprised peripheral blood. The rearrangement uses TRBV21-1 and TRBJ2-7; TRBD2 is taken as the D call from the table, unchecked against the DNA. TRBV21-1 is termed a pseudogene. This receptor was obtained from a woman aged 60-75 years with COVID-19, enrolled during active disease. The CDR3 DNA reads as TGTGCCAGCAGCAATTGGGACTGGACGGTGAGCTCCTACGAGCAGTACTTC. Protein: CASSNWDWTVSSYEQYF.